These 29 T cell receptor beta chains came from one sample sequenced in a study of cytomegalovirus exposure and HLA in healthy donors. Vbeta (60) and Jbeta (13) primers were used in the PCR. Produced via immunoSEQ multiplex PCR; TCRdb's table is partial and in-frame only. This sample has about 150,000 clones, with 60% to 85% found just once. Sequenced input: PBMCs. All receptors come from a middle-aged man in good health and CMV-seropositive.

CDR3 nucleotides: TGTGCCAGCAGCTTGCCACAGGGGAGTCTGTTTTTT. Encoded protein: CASSLPQGSLFF. V usage is TRBV5-4 and J usage is TRBJ1-4; 7 positions match TRBD1. Trimming cost V 1 base and J 14 bases; bases outside gene matches: 5. From germline, CDR1 is SGHNT and CDR2 YYREEE (reference sequence). This CDR3 comprises 12 residues.

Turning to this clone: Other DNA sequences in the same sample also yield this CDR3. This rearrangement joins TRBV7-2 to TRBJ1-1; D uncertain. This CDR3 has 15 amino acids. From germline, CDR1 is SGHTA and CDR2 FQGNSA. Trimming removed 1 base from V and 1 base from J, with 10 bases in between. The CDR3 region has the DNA TGTGCCAGCAGCTTAGTGGGTAGAGGGAACACTGAAGCTTTCTTT. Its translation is CASSLVGRGNTEAFF.

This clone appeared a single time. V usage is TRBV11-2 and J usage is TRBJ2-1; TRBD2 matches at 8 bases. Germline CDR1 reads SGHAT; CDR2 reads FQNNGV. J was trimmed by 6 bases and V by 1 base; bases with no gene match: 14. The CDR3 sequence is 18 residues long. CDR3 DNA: TGTGCCAGCAGCTTAGCCCCAGCACTAGCGGTCGGAAGCAATGAGCAGTTCTTC. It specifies CASSLAPALAVGSNEQFF.

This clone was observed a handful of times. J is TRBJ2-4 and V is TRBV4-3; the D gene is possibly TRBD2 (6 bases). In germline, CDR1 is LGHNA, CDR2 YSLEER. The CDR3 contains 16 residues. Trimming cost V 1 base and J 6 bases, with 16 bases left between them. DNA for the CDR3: TGCGCCAGCAGCCAAGGTGTTTCGGGAGTGGGAAACATTCAGTACTTC. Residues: CASSQGVSGVGNIQYF.

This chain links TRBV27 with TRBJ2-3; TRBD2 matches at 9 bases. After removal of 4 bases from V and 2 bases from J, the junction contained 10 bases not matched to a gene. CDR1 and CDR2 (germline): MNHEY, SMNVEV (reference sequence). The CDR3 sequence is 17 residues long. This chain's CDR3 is CASSYLRSGGVTDTQYF. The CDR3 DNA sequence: TGTGCCAGCAGTTACCTACGTAGCGGGGGAGTCACAGATACGCAGTATTTT.

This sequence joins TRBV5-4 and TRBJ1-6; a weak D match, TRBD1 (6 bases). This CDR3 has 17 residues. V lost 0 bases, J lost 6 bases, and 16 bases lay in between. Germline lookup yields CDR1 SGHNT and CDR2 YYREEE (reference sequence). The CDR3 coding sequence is TGTGCCAGCAGCTTGGCCAAGGGGGGGGCGAGTAATTCACCCCTCCACTTT. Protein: CASSLAKGGASNSPLHF.

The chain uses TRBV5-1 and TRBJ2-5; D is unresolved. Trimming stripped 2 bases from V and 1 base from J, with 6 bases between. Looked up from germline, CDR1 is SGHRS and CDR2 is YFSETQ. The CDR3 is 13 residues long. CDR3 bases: TGCGCCAGCAGCTTACTTGTCCAAGAGACCCAGTACTTC. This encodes CASSLLVQETQYF.

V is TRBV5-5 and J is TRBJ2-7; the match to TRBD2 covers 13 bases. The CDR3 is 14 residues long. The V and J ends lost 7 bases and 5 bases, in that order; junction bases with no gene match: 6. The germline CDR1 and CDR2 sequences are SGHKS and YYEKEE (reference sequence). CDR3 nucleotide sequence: TGTGCCAGCGGGGGACTAGCGGGGTCACACGAGCAGTACTTC. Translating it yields CASGGLAGSHEQYF.

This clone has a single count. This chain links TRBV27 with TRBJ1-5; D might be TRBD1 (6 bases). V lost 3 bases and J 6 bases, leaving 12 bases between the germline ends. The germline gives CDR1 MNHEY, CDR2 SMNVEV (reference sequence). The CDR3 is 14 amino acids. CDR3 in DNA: TGTGCCAGCAGTTTCGCGGGGGCTAGTCAGCCCCAGCATTTT. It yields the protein CASSFAGASQPQHF.

The CDR3 reads CASSSGQNYEQYF. CDR3 sequence (DNA): TGTGCCAGCAGCTCCGGACAGAACTACGAGCAGTACTTC. The chain recombines TRBV28 with TRBJ2-5; D perhaps matches TRBD1 (6 bases). The J call may not be correct, given that the DNA end is closer to TRBJ2-7. Germline CDR1 reads MDHEN; CDR2 reads SYDVKM. This CDR3 comprises 13 residues.

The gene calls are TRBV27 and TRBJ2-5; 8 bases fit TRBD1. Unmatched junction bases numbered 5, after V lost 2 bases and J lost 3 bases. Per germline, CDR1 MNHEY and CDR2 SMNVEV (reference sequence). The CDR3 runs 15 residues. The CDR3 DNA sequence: TGTGCCAGCAGTTTAACCCCGACAGGGGAAGAGACCCAGTACTTC. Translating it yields CASSLTPTGEETQYF.

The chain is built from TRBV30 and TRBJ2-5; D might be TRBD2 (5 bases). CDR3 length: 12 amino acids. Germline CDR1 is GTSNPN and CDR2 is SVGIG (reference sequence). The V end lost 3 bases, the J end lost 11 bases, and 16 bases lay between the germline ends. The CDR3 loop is CAWSTIGWEQYF. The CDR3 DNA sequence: TGTGCCTGGAGCACAATAGGGTGGGAGCAGTACTTC.

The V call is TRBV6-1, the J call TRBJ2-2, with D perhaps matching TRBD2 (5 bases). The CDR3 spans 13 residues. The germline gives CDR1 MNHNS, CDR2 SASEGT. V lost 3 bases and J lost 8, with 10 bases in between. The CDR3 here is CASSEGRRGELFF. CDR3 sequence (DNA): TGTGCCAGCAGTGAGGGCCGGAGGGGGGAGCTGTTTTTT.

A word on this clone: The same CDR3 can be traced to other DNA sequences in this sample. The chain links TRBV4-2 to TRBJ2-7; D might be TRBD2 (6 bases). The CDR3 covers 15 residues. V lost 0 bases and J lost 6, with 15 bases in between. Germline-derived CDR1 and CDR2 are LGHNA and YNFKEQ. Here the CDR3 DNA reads TGTGCCAGCAGCCAAGATCGCCGACTAGTCGGCGAGCAGTACTTC. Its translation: CASSQDRRLVGEQYF.

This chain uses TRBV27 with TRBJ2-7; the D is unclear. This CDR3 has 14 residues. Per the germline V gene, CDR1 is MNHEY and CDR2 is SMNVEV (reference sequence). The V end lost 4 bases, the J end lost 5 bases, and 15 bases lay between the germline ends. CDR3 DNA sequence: TGTGCCAGCAGTTCCCCGTCCGTTAACAACGAGCAGTACTTC. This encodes CASSSPSVNNEQYF.

The CDR3 coding sequence is TGCGCCAGCAGCCAACAGTCGGCTAGCGGATCCACCGGGGAGCTGTTTTTT. This encodes CASSQQSASGSTGELFF. The V gene is TRBV4-3, the J gene TRBJ2-2; 7 nucleotides line up with TRBD2. The CDR3 extends over 17 amino acids. V dropped 2 bases and J dropped 4; count of bases not matched to a gene: 10. Germline lookup yields CDR1 LGHNA and CDR2 YSLEER.

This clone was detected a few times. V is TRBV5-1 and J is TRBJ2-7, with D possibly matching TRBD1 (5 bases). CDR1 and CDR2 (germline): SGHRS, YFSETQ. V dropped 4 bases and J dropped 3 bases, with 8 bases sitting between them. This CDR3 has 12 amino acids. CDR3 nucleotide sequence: TGCGCCAGCAGCCTGACAGACTACGAGCAGTACTTC. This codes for CASSLTDYEQYF.

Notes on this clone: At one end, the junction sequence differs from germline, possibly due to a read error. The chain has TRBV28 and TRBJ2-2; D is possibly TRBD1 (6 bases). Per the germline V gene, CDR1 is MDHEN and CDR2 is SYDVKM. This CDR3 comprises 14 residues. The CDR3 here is CAIKQGTNTGKLFF. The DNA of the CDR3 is TGTGCCATCAAACAGGGCACCAACACCGGGAAGCTGTTTTTT. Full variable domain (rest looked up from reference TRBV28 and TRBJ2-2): DVKVTQSSRYLVKRTGEKVFLECVQDMDHENMFWYRQDPGLGLRLIYFSYDVKMKEKGDIPEGYSVSREKKERFSLILESASTNQTSMYLCAIKQGTNTGKLFFGEGSRLTVL.

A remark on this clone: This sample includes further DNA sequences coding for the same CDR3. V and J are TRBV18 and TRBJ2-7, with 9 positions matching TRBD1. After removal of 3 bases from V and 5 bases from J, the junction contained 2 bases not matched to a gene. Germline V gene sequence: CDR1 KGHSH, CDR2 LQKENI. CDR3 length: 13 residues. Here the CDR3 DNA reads TGTGCCAGCTCACCCAGACAGGGGGACGAGCAGTACTTC. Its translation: CASSPRQGDEQYF.

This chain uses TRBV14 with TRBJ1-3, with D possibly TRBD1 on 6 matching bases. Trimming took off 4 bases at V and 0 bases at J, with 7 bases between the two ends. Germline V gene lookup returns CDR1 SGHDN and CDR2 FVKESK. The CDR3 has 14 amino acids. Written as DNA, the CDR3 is TGTGCCAGCAGCCGGACAGCCTCTGGAAACACCATATATTTT. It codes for CASSRTASGNTIYF.

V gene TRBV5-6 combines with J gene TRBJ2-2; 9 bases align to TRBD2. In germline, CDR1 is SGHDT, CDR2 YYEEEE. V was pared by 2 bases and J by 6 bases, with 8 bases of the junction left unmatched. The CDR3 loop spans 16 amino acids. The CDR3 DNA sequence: TGTGCCAGCAGCTTAGGCGGGAGGGCCGGGGCCGGGGAGCTGTTTTTT. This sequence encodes CASSLGGRAGAGELFF.

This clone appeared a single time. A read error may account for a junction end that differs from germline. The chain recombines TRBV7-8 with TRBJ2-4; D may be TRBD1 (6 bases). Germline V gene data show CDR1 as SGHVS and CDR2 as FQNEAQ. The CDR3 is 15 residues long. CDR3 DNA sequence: TGTGCCAGCAGCCCAGTGACAGGCGTAAAAAACAGTCAGTACTTC. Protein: CASSPVTGVKNSQYF.

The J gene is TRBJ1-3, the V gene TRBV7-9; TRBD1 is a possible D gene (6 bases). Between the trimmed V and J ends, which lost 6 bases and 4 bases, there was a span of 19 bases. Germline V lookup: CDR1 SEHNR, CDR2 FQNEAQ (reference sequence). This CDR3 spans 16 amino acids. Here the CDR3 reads CASRRAPGQVGNTIYF. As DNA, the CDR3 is TGTGCCAGCAGACGAGCCCCGGGACAAGTAGGAAACACCATATATTTT.

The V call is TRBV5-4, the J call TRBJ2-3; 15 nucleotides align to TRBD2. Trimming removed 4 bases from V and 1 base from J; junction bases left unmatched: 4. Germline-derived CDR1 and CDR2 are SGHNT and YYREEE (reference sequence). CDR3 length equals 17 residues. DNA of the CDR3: TGTGCCAGCAGCCCGGGACTAGCGGGAGGCGGCACAGATACGCAGTATTTT. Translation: CASSPGLAGGGTDTQYF.

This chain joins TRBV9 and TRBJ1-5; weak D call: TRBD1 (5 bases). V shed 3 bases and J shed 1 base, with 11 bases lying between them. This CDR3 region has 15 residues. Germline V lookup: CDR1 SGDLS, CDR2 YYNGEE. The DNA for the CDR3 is TGTGCCAGCAGCGAAACAGGAGACAGCAATCAGCCCCAGCATTTT. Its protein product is CASSETGDSNQPQHF.

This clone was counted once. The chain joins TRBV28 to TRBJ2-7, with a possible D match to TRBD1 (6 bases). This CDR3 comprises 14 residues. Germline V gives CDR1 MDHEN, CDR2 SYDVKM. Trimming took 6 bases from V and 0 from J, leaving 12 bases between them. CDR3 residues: CASSDRSSSYEQYF. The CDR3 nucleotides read TGTGCCAGCAGCGACAGGTCCTCCTCCTACGAGCAGTACTTC.

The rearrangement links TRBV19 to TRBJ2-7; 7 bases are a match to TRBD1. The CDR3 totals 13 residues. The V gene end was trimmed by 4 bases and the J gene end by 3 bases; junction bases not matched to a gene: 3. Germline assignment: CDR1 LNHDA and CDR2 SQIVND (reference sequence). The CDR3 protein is CASSKGADYEQYF. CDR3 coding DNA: TGTGCCAGTAGTAAGGGGGCCGACTACGAGCAGTACTTC.

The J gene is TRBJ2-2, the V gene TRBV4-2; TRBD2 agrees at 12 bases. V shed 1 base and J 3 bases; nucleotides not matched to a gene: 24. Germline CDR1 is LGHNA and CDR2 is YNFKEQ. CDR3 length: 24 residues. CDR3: CASSQGGGPWTSGILSGDTGELFF. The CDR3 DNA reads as TGTGCCAGCAGCCAAGGAGGGGGGCCTTGGACTAGCGGGATTCTCTCAGGGGACACCGGGGAGCTGTTTTTT.

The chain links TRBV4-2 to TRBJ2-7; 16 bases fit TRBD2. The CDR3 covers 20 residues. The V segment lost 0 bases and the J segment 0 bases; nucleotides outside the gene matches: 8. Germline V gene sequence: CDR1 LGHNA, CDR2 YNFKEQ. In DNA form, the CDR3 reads TGTGCCAGCAGCCAAGAGCCGGGACTAGCGGGAGGGGGGCCCTCCTACGAGCAGTACTTC. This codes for CASSQEPGLAGGGPSYEQYF.